This TCR beta chain originates from a study of breast tumors, draining lymph nodes, adjacent tissues. The trim removed 7 bases at V and 7 bases at J, leaving 10 bases unmatched. Germline V gene sequence: CDR1 DFQATT, CDR2 SNEGSKA (reference sequence). The CDR3 has 13 amino acids. Study-level points and caveats: Findings are consistent with lymph node origin and intratumoral expansion of most tumor T cells. Tumor and nontumor repertoires were significantly more similar in luminal-like than in basal-like breast cancer. Tumor TCR diversity was below lymph nodes but above nontumor tissue.

Samples came from axillary lymph nodes draining the breast cancer. As concerns this clonotype: Antigen: not known.

MiXCR, run by TCRdb on the multiplex PCR reads, gives a single entry per CDR3 protein. The repertoire includes about 89,000 distinct CDR3 sequences, around 28% of them detected once, and more than 8% sits in the top ten. The chain joins TRBV20-1 to TRBJ2-1; 7 nucleotides line up with TRBD1. The TCR originated in a female donor with breast cancer. Some clones in this sample may be carry-over from other donors' samples. The sequenced sample consisted of axillary lymph node tissue. CDR3 in DNA: TGCAGTGGTAGGCAGGGGGTTGGGAATGAGCAGTTCTTC. Encoded protein: CSGRQGVGNEQFF.